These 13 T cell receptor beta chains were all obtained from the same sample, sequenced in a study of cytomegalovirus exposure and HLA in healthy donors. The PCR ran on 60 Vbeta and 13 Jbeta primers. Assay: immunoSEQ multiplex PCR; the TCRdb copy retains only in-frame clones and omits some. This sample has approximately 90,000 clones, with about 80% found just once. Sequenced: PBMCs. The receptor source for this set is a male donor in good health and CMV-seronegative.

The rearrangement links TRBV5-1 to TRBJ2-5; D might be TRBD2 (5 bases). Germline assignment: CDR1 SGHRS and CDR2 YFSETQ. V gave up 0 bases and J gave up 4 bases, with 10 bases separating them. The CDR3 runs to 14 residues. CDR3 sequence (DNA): TGCGCCAGCAGCTTGGATACTAGTGGAGAGACCCAGTACTTC. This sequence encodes CASSLDTSGETQYF.

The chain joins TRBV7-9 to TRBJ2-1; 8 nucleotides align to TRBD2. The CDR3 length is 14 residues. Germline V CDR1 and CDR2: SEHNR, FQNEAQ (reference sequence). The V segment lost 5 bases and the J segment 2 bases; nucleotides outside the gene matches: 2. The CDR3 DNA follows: TGTGCCAGCAGCGTTAGCGGGGCCTACAATGAGCAGTTCTTC. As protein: CASSVSGAYNEQFF.

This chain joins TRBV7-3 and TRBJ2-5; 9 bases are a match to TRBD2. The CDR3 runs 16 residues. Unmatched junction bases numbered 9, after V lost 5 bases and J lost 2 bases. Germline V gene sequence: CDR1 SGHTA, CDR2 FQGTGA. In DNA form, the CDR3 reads TGTGCCAGCAGCCAAGGGATAGCGGGGGCACAAGAGACCCAGTACTTC. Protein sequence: CASSQGIAGAQETQYF.

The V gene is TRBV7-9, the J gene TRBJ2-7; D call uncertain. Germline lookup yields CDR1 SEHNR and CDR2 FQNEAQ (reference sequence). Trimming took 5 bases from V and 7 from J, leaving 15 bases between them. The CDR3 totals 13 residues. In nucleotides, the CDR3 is TGTGCCAGCAGCCCCAGTAATTCGGGTGAGCAGTACTTC. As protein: CASSPSNSGEQYF.

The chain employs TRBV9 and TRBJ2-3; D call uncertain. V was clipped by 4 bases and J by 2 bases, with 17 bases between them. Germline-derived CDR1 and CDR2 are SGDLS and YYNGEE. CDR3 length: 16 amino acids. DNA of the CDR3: TGTGCCAGCAGCCCCACCCAGCGCTCCCCCACAGATACGCAGTATTTT. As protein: CASSPTQRSPTDTQYF.

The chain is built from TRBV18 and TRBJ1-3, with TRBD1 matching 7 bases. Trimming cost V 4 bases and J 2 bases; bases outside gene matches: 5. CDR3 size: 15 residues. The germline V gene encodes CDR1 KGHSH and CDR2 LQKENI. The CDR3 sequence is CASSRQGQAGNTIYF. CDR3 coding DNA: TGTGCCAGCTCACGACAGGGTCAAGCTGGAAACACCATATATTTT.

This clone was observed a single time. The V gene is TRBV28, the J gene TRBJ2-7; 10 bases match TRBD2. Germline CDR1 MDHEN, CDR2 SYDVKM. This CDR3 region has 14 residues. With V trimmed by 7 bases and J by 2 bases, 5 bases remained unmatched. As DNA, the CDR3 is TGTGCCAGCAAATTAGCGGGGGGACCCTACGAGCAGTACTTC. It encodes CASKLAGGPYEQYF.

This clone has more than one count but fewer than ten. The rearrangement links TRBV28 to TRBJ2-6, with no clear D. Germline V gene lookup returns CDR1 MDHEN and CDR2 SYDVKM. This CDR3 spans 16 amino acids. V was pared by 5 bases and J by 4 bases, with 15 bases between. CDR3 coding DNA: TGTGCCAGCAGTCCCCTATATCCGTCCGGGGCCAACGTCCTGACTTTC. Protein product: CASSPLYPSGANVLTF.

This CDR3 is CASSQDLAVLHNSPLHF. As DNA, the CDR3 is TGCGCCAGCAGCCAAGATCTAGCGGTGCTTCATAATTCACCCCTCCACTTT. V usage is TRBV4-3 and J usage is TRBJ1-6; D remains unclear. The CDR3 contains 17 residues. Trimming took 0 bases from V and 5 from J, leaving 14 bases between them. Germline V gene data show CDR1 as LGHNA and CDR2 as YSLEER.

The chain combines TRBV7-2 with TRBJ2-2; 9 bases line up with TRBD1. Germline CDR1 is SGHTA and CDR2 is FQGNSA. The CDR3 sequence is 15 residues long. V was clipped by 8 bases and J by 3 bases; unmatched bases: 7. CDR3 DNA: TGTGCCAGCCGTCCGGGACAGGGAGACACCGGGGAGCTGTTTTTT. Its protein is CASRPGQGDTGELFF.

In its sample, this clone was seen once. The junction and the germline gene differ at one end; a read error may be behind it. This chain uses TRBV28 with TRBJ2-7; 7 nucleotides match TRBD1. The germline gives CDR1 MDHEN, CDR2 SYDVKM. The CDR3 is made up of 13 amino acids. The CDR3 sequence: CATFKHRGEGGGF. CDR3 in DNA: TGTGCCACCTTCAAGCACAGGGGAGAAGGTGGGGGATTC.

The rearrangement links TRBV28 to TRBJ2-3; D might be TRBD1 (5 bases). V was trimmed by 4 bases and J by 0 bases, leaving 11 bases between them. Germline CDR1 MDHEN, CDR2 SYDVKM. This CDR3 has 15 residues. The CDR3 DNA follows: TGTGCCAGCAGTTCCATCAGGGATAGCACAGATACGCAGTATTTT. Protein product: CASSSIRDSTDTQYF.

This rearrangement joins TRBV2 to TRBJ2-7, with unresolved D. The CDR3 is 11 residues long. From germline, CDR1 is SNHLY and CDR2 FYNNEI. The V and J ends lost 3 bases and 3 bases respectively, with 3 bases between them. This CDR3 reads CASSDYYEQYF. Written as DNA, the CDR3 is TGTGCCAGCAGTGACTACTACGAGCAGTACTTC. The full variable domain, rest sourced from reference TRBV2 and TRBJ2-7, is EPEVTQTPSHQVTQMGQEVILRCVPISNHLYFYWYRQILGQKVEFLVSFYNNEISEKSEIFDDQFSVERPDGSNFTLKIRSTKLEDSAMYFCASSDYYEQYFGPGTRLTVT.